This is a list of T cell receptor beta chains from one sample in a study of T cells in Graves' hyperthyroidism and ophthalmopathy. TCRdb re-derived calls from the multiplex PCR reads in MiXCR, one entry per CDR3 protein. The sample includes under 350,000 distinct CDR3 sequences, about 25% of them seen just once. The sample taken for sequencing was blood. Every receptor here comes from a middle-aged man with Graves' hyperthyroidism that later progressed to Graves' ophthalmopathy. Both conserved end residues are part of each CDR3.

j_call,v_call,cdr3_aa
TRBJ2-2,TRBV5-1,CASSPAEAGELFF
TRBJ1-2,TRBV7-2,CASSSLWDPGYTF
TRBJ1-5,TRBV11-2,CASSLRMGIRPQHF
TRBJ1-2,TRBV10-3,CAISEGGRVSYGYTF
TRBJ1-5,TRBV9,CASSVGGGPDQPQHF
TRBJ2-5,TRBV12-3/TRBV12-4,CASSSTGWGYQETQYF
TRBJ2-7,TRBV2,CASNLQGRAYEQYF
TRBJ2-7,TRBV6-1,CASSVGRDRTAYEQYF
TRBJ2-7,TRBV11-2,CASSSQGTGEQYF
TRBJ2-7,TRBV27,CASSTTGPYEQYF